The 24 T cell receptor beta chains presented below share a single source sample, sequenced in a study of early T cells in non-severe SARS-CoV-2 infection. TCRdb called the 5' RACE reads again in MiXCR, with one record for every CDR3 protein. In the table there are about 26,000 distinct CDR3 sequences, 4% to 4.5% of which are singletons. Sample: whole blood. These receptors all come from an adult who was a healthcare worker with PCR-confirmed SARS-CoV-2 infection or an uninfected control (not recorded which).

In its sample, this clonotype was seen many times. As DNA, the CDR3 is TGTGCCAGCAGCTTAGGGGCACTGTACGAGCAGTACTTC. It specifies CASSLGALYEQYF. J is TRBJ2-7 and V is TRBV11-2; the D is unclear. The CDR3 spans 13 residues. Germline V gene lookup returns CDR1 SGHAT and CDR2 FQNNGV. Trimming took off 1 base at V and 4 bases at J, with 8 bases between the two ends.

This clonotype was counted ten times or more. The chain has TRBV7-2 and TRBJ2-3; no clear D gene. The CDR3 covers 12 residues. CDR1 is SGHTA, CDR2 FQGNSA, per germline. Trimming left V 1 base short and J 6 bases short, with 5 bases between. CDR3 in DNA: TGTGCCAGCAGCTTAGTAGGCGATACGCAGTATTTT. It is translated as CASSLVGDTQYF.

This clonotype was found many times. The rearrangement joins TRBV29-1 to TRBJ2-7; D gene ambiguous. CDR1 and CDR2 (germline): SQVTM, ANQGSEA. This CDR3 comprises 11 residues. V dropped 4 bases and J dropped 2 bases, with 6 bases sitting between them. Here the CDR3 reads CSVVNAYEQYF. CDR3 nucleotide sequence: TGCAGCGTTGTGAACGCCTACGAGCAGTACTTC.

This clonotype appeared many times. The chain employs TRBV25-1 and TRBJ2-6; a weak D match, TRBD1 (5 bases). This CDR3 region has 16 residues. The germline V gene has CDR1 MGHDK and CDR2 SYGVNS. The V end was cut by 6 bases, the J end by 0 bases, with 12 bases between. The CDR3 nucleotides read TGTGCCAGCAGCCCCAGGGTTAACTCTGGGGCCAACGTCCTGACTTTC. It translates to CASSPRVNSGANVLTF.

This chain joins TRBV28 and TRBJ2-7, with D possibly matching TRBD1 (5 bases). CDR1 MDHEN and CDR2 SYDVKM come from the germline V gene. V lost 8 bases, J lost 3 bases, and 23 bases lay in between. The CDR3 runs 16 residues. The CDR3 DNA is TGTGCCAGCTCCCACCCCTCGAGACAGAAATACTACGAGCAGTACTTC. Its protein product is CASSHPSRQKYYEQYF.

There are many counts of this clonotype. As DNA, the CDR3 is TGTGCCAGCAGTTCCCCCCAGGGCATCCAAGAGACCCAGTACTTC. Its translation: CASSSPQGIQETQYF. The chain carries TRBV27 and TRBJ2-5, with TRBD1 as a possible D gene (5 bases). The CDR3 has 15 residues. V was cut by 4 bases and J by 1 base, with 13 bases left in between. CDR1 and CDR2 from the germline V gene are MNHEY and SMNVEV (reference sequence).

This clonotype has a count of ten or more. The genes are TRBV7-9 and TRBJ1-1, with D unclear. Looked up from germline, CDR1 is SEHNR and CDR2 is FQNEAQ (reference sequence). CDR3 length equals 13 residues. Trimming shortened V by 1 base and J by 1 base, and 4 bases separated the two germline ends. The CDR3 protein is CASSLEQNTEAFF. The DNA for the CDR3 is TGTGCCAGCAGCTTAGAACAGAACACTGAAGCTTTCTTT.

In its sample, this clonotype was seen many times. This chain links TRBV29-1 with TRBJ1-1; 7 nucleotides agree with TRBD1. V dropped 3 bases and J dropped 1; count of bases not matched to a gene: 2. CDR1 is SQVTM, CDR2 ANQGSEA, per germline. The CDR3 extends over 13 amino acids. As DNA, the CDR3 is TGCAGCGTTGACCGGGACAGGAACACTGAAGCTTTCTTT. This sequence encodes CSVDRDRNTEAFF.

This clonotype was recorded at least ten times. This rearrangement joins TRBV7-2 to TRBJ2-7, with TRBD2 identical over 7 bases. The CDR3 has 12 residues. Germline CDR1 SGHTA, CDR2 FQGNSA. Germline trimming cut 4 bases from V and 7 bases from J; bases unmatched to any gene: 4. CDR3 DNA sequence: TGTGCCAGCAGCTCATATAGCGGGGAGCAGTACTTC. The encoded protein is CASSSYSGEQYF.

This clonotype is labeled as medium-sized. The rearrangement uses TRBV29-1 and TRBJ2-6; D ambiguous. This CDR3 is built from 13 residues. CDR1 and CDR2 from the germline V gene are SQVTM and ANQGSEA. Trimming took off 6 bases at V and 0 bases at J, with 6 bases between the two ends. The CDR3 loop reads CSVADSGANVLTF. CDR3 bases: TGCAGCGTGGCAGACTCTGGGGCCAACGTCCTGACTTTC.

This clonotype was detected many times. The V gene is TRBV7-8, the J gene TRBJ2-2, with 7 bases fitting TRBD1. Germline CDR1 reads SGHVS; CDR2 reads FQNEAQ. V shed 6 bases and J 5 bases; nucleotides not matched to a gene: 9. The CDR3 has 15 amino acids. The CDR3 sequence: CASSKGQLLTGELFF. The CDR3 DNA reads TGTGCCAGCAGTAAGGGACAGCTACTAACCGGGGAGCTGTTTTTT.

Turning to this clonotype: This sequence may be a read error, since a much larger clone differs from it by one base. Without the conserved terminal phenylalanine or tryptophan, this CDR3 likely stems from a read error. The V call is TRBV4-3, the J call TRBJ2-2; 8 bases align to TRBD1. The CDR3 length is 14 residues. Germline V gene sequence: CDR1 LGHNA, CDR2 YSLEER. V shed 4 bases and J 6 bases; nucleotides not matched to a gene: 4. The CDR3 reads CASSLATGAGELFS. The DNA for the CDR3 is TGCGCCAGCAGCCTTGCGACAGGGGCCGGGGAGCTGTTTTCT.

Ten or more counts support this clonotype. V and J are TRBV7-9 and TRBJ1-1; D remains unclear. Trimming pared 2 bases from V and 3 bases from J, leaving 7 bases between. The CDR3 loop spans 13 amino acids. Germline V lookup: CDR1 SEHNR, CDR2 FQNEAQ (reference sequence). CDR3 sequence: CASSLLHDTEAFF. CDR3 nucleotide sequence: TGTGCCAGCAGCTTATTGCACGACACTGAAGCTTTCTTT. The whole variable domain, filled in from reference TRBV7-9 and TRBJ1-1, reads DTGVSQNPRHKITKRGQNVTFRCDPISEHNRLYWYRQTLGQGPEFLTYFQNEAQLEKSRLLSDRFSAERPKGSFSTLEIQRTEQGDSAMYLCASSLLHDTEAFFGQGTRLTVV.

This clonotype was recorded many times. This rearrangement joins TRBV28 to TRBJ2-2; TRBD2 agrees at 7 bases. This CDR3 contains 16 residues. V was pared by 1 base and J by 1 base, with 3 bases of the junction left unmatched. CDR1 and CDR2 (germline): MDHEN, SYDVKM. CDR3 protein: CASSLLSGGNTGELFF. CDR3 in DNA: TGTGCCAGCAGTTTATTGTCGGGGGGGAACACCGGGGAGCTGTTTTTT.

The table lists this clonotype with many counts. This chain connects TRBV7-2 to TRBJ2-3; 9 nucleotides agree with TRBD1. The germline gives CDR1 SGHTA, CDR2 FQGNSA. Trimming at V came to 3 bases and at J to 7 bases, leaving 8 bases not matched to a gene. The CDR3 consists of 15 residues. The CDR3 nucleotides read TGTGCCAGCAGCTTGGGACAGGGAGTTCCTCATACGCAGTATTTT. Translating gives CASSLGQGVPHTQYF.

The sample holds many counts of this clonotype. The chain joins TRBV12-3 or TRBV12-4 to TRBJ1-5; D is unclear. This CDR3 spans 15 amino acids. V was trimmed by 4 bases and J by 0 bases, leaving 10 bases between them. Written as DNA, the CDR3 is TGTGCCAGCAGTTCCAAAGCGCTTAGCAATCAGCCCCAGCATTTT. As protein: CASSSKALSNQPQHF.

This clonotype was seen ten or more times. CDR3 sequence: CASSQTGSGANVLTF. In nucleotides, the CDR3 is TGCGCCAGCAGCCAGACGGGCTCTGGGGCCAACGTCCTGACTTTC. V and J are TRBV4-3 and TRBJ2-6; D is unresolved. The CDR3 runs 15 residues. The V end was cut by 3 bases, the J end by 0 bases, with 6 bases between. The V gene's germline CDR1 is LGHNA and CDR2 YSLEER.

This clonotype has at least ten counts. The chain has TRBV11-2 and TRBJ2-2; D is unclear. The CDR3 covers 13 residues. V was pared by 6 bases and J by 6 bases, with 11 bases between. The germline gives CDR1 SGHAT, CDR2 FQNNGV. The CDR3 DNA reads TGTGCCAGCAGTCTATCAGGAGCCGGGGAGCTGTTTTTT. Amino acid sequence: CASSLSGAGELFF.

This clonotype was detected many times. V usage is TRBV20-1 and J usage is TRBJ2-3; a weak D match, TRBD2 (5 bases). This CDR3 region has 16 residues. CDR1 is DFQATT and CDR2 is SNEGSKA in the germline V gene (reference sequence). The ends were cut back, 0 bases at V and 2 bases at J, with 15 bases in the middle. The CDR3 sequence is CSARDPGKGYTDTQYF. CDR3 coding DNA: TGCAGTGCTAGAGATCCGGGGAAGGGCTACACAGATACGCAGTATTTT.

This clonotype has a count of ten or more. The chain carries TRBV13 and TRBJ1-6; possibly TRBD1 for D (5 bases). The CDR3 consists of 14 residues. Germline V gene sequence: CDR1 PRHDT, CDR2 FYEKMQ (reference sequence). V was shortened by 4 bases and J by 10 bases, with 14 bases between the two germline ends. The CDR3 bases are TGTGCCAGCAGCTCCCGGGGGAGCTACTCACCCCTCCACTTT. This gives the protein CASSSRGSYSPLHF.

This clonotype was seen ten or more times. The chain carries TRBV7-9 and TRBJ1-1, with D unclear. V shed 11 bases and J shed 7 bases, with 23 bases lying between them. Germline lookup yields CDR1 SEHNR and CDR2 FQNEAQ (reference sequence). This CDR3 has 14 residues. CDR3: CAGSEAAVLGEAFF. The CDR3 DNA follows: TGTGCCGGCTCCGAGGCAGCCGTATTGGGTGAAGCTTTCTTT.

This chain links TRBV7-2 with TRBJ1-3; D not certain. Per the germline V gene, CDR1 is SGHTA and CDR2 is FQGNSA. The germline V and J ends were trimmed by 1 base and 3 bases, with 13 bases remaining between them. The CDR3 covers 16 residues. The DNA of the CDR3 is TGTGCCAGCAGCTTAGTCAGTCCTAGAGGTGGAAACACCATATATTTT. Translating it yields CASSLVSPRGGNTIYF.

V is TRBV4-3 and J is TRBJ2-2; no firm D call. The ends were cut back, 0 bases at V and 4 bases at J, with 9 bases in the middle. CDR3 length equals 15 residues. Germline-derived CDR1 and CDR2 are LGHNA and YSLEER. The CDR3 spells CASSQDHSFTGELFF. The CDR3 region has the DNA TGCGCCAGCAGCCAAGATCACAGCTTCACCGGGGAGCTGTTTTTT.

This clonotype was counted ten times or more. CDR3 DNA sequence: TGTGCCAGTAGTATGGACAGGAAGAATGAAAAACTGTTTTTT. Amino acids: CASSMDRKNEKLFF. The gene calls are TRBV19 and TRBJ1-4; TRBD1 agrees at 7 bases. The CDR3 contains 14 residues. The V gene's germline CDR1 is LNHDA and CDR2 SQIVND (reference sequence). Trimming cost V 3 bases and J 5 bases; bases outside gene matches: 3.